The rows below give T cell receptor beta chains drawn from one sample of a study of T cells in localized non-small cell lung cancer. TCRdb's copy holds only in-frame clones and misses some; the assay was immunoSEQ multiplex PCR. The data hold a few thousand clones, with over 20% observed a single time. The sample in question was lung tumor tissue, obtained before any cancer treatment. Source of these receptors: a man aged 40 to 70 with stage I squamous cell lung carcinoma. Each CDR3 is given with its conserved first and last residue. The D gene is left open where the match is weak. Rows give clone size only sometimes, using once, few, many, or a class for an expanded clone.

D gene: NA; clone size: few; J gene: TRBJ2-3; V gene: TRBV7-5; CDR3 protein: CASSSSTGASDTQYF; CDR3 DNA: TGTGCCAGCAGCTCATCCACCGGGGCCTCAGATACGCAGTATTTT
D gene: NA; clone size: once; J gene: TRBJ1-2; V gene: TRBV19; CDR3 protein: CASSTAGSNYGYTF; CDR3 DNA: TGTGCCAGTAGTACGGCGGGGTCTAACTATGGCTACACCTTC
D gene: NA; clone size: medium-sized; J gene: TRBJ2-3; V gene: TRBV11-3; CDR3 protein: CASSADFISTDTQYF; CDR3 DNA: TGTGCCAGCAGCGCGGACTTCATAAGCACAGATACGCAGTATTTT
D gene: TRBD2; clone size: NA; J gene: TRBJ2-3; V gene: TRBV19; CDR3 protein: CASSIPQRGVTDTQYF; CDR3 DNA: TGTGCCAGTAGTATCCCCCAGCGGGGAGTCACAGATACGCAGTATTTT
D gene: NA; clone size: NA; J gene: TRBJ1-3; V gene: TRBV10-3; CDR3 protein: CASWSRGSGNTIYF; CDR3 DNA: TGTGCCAGCTGGTCCCGGGGATCTGGAAACACCATATATTTT
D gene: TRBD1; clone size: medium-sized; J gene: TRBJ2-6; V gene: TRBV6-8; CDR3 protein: CASRRQGNSGANVLTF; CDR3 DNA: TGTGCCAGCAGGAGACAGGGAAACTCTGGGGCCAACGTCCTGACTTTC
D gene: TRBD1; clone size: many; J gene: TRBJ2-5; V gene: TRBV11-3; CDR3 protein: CASSPRDRGQETQYF; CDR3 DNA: TGTGCCAGCAGCCCCCGGGACAGGGGGCAGGAGACCCAGTACTTC
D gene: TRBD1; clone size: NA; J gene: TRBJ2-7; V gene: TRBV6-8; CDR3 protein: CASSTRQGAYEQYF; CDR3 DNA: TGTGCCAGCAGTACCAGACAGGGTGCCTACGAGCAGTACTTC
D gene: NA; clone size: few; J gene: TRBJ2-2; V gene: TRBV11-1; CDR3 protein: CASSRPGGAIAGELFF; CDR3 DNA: TGTGCCAGCAGCCGCCCTGGGGGGGCCATTGCCGGGGAGCTGTTTTTT
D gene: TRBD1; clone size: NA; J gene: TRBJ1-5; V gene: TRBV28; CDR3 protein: CASSSTGTSAQPQHF; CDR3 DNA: TGTGCCAGCAGTTCGACAGGGACTAGTGCTCAGCCCCAGCATTTT
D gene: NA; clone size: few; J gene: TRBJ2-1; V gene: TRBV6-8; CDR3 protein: CASKRHIRQGTSYNEQFF; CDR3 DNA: TGTGCCAGCAAACGACACATCAGGCAGGGGACCTCCTACAATGAGCAGTTCTTC
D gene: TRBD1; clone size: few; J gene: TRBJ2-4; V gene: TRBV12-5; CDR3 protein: CASTLTPGQGNIQYF; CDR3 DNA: TGTGCCAGCACCCTGACGCCGGGACAGGGGAACATTCAGTACTTC
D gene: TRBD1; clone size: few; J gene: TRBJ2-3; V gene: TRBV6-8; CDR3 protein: CASSTPTGASTDTQYF; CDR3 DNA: TGTGCCAGCAGTACTCCTACAGGGGCTAGCACAGATACGCAGTATTTT
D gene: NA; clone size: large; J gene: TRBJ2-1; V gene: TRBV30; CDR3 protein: CAWKSNAVNEQFF; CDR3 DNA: TGTGCCTGGAAATCAAACGCGGTAAATGAGCAGTTCTTC
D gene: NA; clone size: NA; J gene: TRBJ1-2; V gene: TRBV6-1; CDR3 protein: CASSEGQDRKYGYTF; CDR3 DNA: TGTGCCAGCAGTGAAGGACAGGACCGCAAGTATGGCTACACCTTC
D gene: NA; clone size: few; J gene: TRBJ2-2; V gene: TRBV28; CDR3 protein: CASRPIEGHRNTGELFF; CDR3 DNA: TGTGCCAGCAGACCCATCGAGGGGCACAGGAACACCGGGGAGCTGTTTTTT
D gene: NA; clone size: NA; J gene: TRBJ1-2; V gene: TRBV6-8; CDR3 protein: CASSYSEWSGGYTF; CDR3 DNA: TGTGCCAGCAGTTACTCGGAGTGGTCGGGCGGCTACACCTTC
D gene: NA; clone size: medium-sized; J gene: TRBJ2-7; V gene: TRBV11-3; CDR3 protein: CASSLSPGLYEQYF; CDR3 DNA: TGTGCCAGCAGCTTATCGCCAGGGCTCTACGAGCAGTACTTC
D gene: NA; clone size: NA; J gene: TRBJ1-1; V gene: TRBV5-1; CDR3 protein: CASSLGREGTEAFF; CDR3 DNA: TGCGCCAGCAGCTTGGGCAGGGAGGGCACTGAAGCTTTCTTT
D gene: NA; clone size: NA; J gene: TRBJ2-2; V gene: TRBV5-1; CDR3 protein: CASSQRDADTGELFF; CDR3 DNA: TGCGCCAGCAGTCAACGGGACGCAGACACCGGGGAGCTGTTTTTT
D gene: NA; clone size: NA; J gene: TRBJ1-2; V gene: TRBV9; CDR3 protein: CASHRGGGYGYTF; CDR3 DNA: TGTGCCAGCCACCGGGGGGGCGGCTATGGCTACACCTTC
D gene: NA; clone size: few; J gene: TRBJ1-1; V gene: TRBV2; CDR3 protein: CASSKETGTEAFF; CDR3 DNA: TGTGCCAGCAGCAAAGAGACGGGCACTGAAGCTTTCTTT
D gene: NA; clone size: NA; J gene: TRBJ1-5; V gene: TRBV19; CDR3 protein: CASSMQGNQPQHF; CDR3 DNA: TGTGCCAGTAGTATGCAGGGAAATCAGCCCCAGCATTTT
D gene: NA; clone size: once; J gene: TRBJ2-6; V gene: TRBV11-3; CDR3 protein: CASSFPIGGANVLTF; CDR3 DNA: TGTGCCAGCAGCTTTCCCATTGGTGGGGCCAACGTCCTGACTTTC
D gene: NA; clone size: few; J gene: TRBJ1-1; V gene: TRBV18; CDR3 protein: CASSPGLVATEAFF; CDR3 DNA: TGTGCCAGCTCACCGGGATTGGTCGCCACTGAAGCTTTCTTT
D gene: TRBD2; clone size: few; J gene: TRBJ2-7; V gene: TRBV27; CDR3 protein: CASSLSNPLRRNSGGNPLYEQYF; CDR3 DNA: TGTGCCAGCAGTTTATCGAATCCCCTTAGGCGGAATAGCGGGGGGAACCCCCTCTACGAGCAGTACTTC
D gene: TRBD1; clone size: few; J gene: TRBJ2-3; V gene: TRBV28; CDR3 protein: CASSLSGQGLYLTDTQYF; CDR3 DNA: TGTGCCAGCAGTTTATCGGGACAGGGGCTATATCTCACAGATACGCAGTATTTT
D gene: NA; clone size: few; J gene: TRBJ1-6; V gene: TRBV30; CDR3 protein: CAWRAGTYSPLHF; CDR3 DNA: TGTGCCTGGAGGGCAGGTACCTATTCACCCCTCCACTTT
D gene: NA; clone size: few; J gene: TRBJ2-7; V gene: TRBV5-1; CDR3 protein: CASSLQGESYEQYF; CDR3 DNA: TGCGCCAGCAGCTTACAGGGTGAGTCCTACGAGCAGTACTTC
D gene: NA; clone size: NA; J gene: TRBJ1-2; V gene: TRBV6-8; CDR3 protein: CASSGTANYGYTF; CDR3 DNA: TGTGCCAGCAGTGGGACGGCAAACTATGGCTACACCTTC
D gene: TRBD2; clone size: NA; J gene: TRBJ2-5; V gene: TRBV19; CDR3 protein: CATRSGGASETQYF; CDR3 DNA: TGTGCCACGAGAAGCGGGGGGGCTTCAGAGACCCAGTACTTC
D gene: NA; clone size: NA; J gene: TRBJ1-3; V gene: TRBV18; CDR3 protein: CASSPRAGVMAGSGNTIYF; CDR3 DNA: TGTGCCAGCTCACCACGGGCGGGTGTGATGGCAGGGTCTGGAAACACCATATATTTT
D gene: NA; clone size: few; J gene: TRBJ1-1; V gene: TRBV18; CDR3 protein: CASSPKDSLLNTEAFF; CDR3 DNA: TGTGCCAGCTCACCGAAAGACAGTCTGTTGAACACTGAAGCTTTCTTT
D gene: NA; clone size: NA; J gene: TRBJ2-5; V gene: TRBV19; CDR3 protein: CASSISDPETQYF; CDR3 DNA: TGTGCCAGTAGTATATCGGACCCAGAGACCCAGTACTTC
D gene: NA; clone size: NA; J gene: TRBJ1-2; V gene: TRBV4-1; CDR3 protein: CASSQQRQGNGYTF; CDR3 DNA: TGCGCCAGCAGCCAACAGCGGCAGGGGAACGGCTACACCTTC
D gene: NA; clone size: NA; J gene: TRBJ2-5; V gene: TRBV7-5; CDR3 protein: CASSLALAGGRETQYF; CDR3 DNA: TGTGCCAGCAGCTTGGCCCTAGCGGGGGGGCGGGAGACCCAGTACTTC
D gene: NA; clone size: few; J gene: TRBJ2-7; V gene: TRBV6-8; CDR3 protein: CASSYPPYEQYF; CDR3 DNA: TGTGCCAGCAGTTACCCCCCTTACGAGCAGTACTTC
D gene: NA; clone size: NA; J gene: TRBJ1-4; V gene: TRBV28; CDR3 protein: CASVRGTTNEKLFF; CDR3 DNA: TGTGCCAGCGTAAGGGGCACAACTAATGAAAAACTGTTTTTT
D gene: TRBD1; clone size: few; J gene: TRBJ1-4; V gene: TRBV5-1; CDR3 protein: CASSSIPTGGNEKLFF; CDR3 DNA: TGCGCCAGCAGCTCAATCCCAACAGGGGGGAATGAAAAACTGTTTTTT
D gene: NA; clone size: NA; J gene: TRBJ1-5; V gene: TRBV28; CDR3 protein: CASSLVQGGFRNQPQHF; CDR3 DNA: TGTGCCAGCAGTTTGGTACAGGGAGGATTTCGGAATCAGCCCCAGCATTTT
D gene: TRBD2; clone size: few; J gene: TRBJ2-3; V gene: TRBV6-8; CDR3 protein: CASSSPGRGFQDTQYF; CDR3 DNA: TGTGCCAGCAGTTCCCCGGGGCGGGGGTTTCAAGATACGCAGTATTTT
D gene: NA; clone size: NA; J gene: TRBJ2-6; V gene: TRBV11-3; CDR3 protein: CASSPWGGHYSGANVLTF; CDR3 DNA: TGTGCCAGCAGCCCCTGGGGAGGTCACTACTCTGGGGCCAACGTCCTGACTTTC
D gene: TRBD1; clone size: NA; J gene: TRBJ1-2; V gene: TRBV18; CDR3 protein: CASSLDRGWDGYTF; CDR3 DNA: TGTGCCAGCTCACTTGACAGGGGTTGGGATGGCTACACCTTC
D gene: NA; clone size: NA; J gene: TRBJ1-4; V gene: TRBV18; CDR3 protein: CASSPPGRTNEKLFF; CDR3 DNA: TGTGCCAGCTCACCACCGGGGAGGACTAATGAAAAACTGTTTTTT
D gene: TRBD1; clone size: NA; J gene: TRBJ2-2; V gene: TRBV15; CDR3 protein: CATSGYFDRGRRTGELFF; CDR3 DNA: TGTGCCACCAGCGGGTATTTCGACAGGGGGCGACGGACCGGGGAGCTGTTTTTT
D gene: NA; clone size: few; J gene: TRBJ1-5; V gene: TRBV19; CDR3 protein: CASRWTWNQPQHF; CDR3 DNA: TGTGCCAGTAGATGGACCTGGAATCAGCCCCAGCATTTT
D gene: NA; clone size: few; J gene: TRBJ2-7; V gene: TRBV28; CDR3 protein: CASRGEPGYPRKQYF; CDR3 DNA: TGTGCCAGCAGGGGGGAACCGGGATACCCTAGGAAGCAGTACTTC
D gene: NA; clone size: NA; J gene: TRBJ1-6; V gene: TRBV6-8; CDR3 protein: CASSYRNSPLHF; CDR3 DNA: TGTGCCAGCAGTTACCGTAATTCACCCCTCCACTTT
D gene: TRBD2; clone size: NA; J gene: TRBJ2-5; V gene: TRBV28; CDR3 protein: CASNSGGLGETQYF; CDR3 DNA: TGTGCCAGCAATAGCGGGGGCCTTGGGGAGACCCAGTACTTC
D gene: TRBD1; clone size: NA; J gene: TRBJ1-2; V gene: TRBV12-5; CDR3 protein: CASETKGQGQLYGYTF; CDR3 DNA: TGTGCTAGTGAAACTAAGGGACAGGGCCAACTCTATGGCTACACCTTC
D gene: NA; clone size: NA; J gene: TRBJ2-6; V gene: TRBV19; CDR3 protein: CASSVTGDTGANVLTF; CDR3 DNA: TGTGCCAGTAGTGTGACAGGAGATACTGGGGCCAACGTCCTGACTTTC
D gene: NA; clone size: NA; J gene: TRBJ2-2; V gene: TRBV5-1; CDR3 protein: CASSQESRGAPTGELFF; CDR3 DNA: TGCGCCAGCAGCCAAGAAAGTCGGGGGGCGCCCACCGGGGAGCTGTTTTTT
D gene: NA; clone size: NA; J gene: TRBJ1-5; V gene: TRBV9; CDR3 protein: CASSAHGDQPQHF; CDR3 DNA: TGTGCCAGCAGCGCCCACGGAGATCAGCCCCAGCATTTT